This TCR beta chain was captured in a study of blood T cell repertoires in COVID-19. Looking at the study overall: Italy, Spain and the United States were the sources of the convalescent and acute COVID-19 samples. In each case, the material was cDNA or gDNA derived from T cells, B-cell-depleted T cells, or PBMCs.

The CDR3 sequence is 12 residues long. V shed 5 bases, J shed 15 bases, and the junction held 8 bases outside the gene matches. Methods used by the authors: Counts of nucleated cells, estimated from reference gene primer amplification, were obtained. The repertoire was sequenced with immunoSEQ multiplex PCR; TCRdb's copy has only in-frame clones and lacks some. The V and J calls and clone size come from that table; D and trimming were worked out from the DNA. This sample has 150,000 to 200,000 clones; approximately 90% occur once, and the top ten carry approximately 4.5%. The chain carries TRBV12-3 or TRBV12-4 and TRBJ2-3; 10 nucleotides align to TRBD2. This receptor was identified in a human donor in a cohort sampled during active COVID-19. Sequencing used peripheral blood. CDR3 nucleotides: TGTGCCAGCAGTATTGCTAGCGGGGGTCTCTATTTT. Protein product: CASSIASGGLYF.